Detailed here is one T cell receptor beta chain. The protocol was immunoSEQ multiplex PCR, while the TCRdb copy is restricted to in-frame clones and leaves out a portion. The sample holds tens of thousands of clones; 80% to 85% are singletons and the top ten take 4.5% to 5.5%. This record comes from a study of blood T cell repertoires in COVID-19. Overall study: T cells, B-cell-depleted T cells, or PBMCs supplied cDNA or gDNA.

The V gene's germline CDR1 is SGHAT and CDR2 FQDESV (reference sequence). This CDR3 is built from 14 residues. V lost 6 bases and J lost 0, with 9 bases in between. The source material was peripheral blood. The receptor's source is a woman between 55 and 75 years old with acute or convalescent COVID-19. This sequence joins TRBV11-1 and TRBJ1-3; D ambiguous. CDR3 sequence reads: CASSRSSSGNTIYF. The DNA of the CDR3 is TGTGCCAGCAGTCGAAGCTCCTCTGGAAACACCATATATTTT. Full variable domain (missing parts from reference TRBV11-1 and TRBJ1-3): EAEVAQSPRYKITEKSQAVAFWCDPISGHATLYWYRQILGQGPELLVQFQDESVVDDSQLPKDRFSAERLKGVDSTLKIQPAELGDSAMYLCASSRSSSGNTIYFGEGSWLTVV.